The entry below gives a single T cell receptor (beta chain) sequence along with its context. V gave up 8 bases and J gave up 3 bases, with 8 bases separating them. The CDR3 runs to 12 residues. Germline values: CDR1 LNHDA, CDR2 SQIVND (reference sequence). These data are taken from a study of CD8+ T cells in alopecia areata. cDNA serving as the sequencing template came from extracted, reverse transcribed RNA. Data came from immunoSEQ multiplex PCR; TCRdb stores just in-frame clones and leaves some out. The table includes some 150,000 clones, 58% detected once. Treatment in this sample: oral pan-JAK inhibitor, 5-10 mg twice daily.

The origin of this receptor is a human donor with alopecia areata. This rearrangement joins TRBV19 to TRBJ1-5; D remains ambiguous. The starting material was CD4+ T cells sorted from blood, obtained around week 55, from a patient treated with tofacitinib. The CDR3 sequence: CASQRINQPQHF. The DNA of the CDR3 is TGTGCCAGTCAACGGATCAATCAGCCCCAGCATTTT.